These T cell receptor beta chains were read from a single sample in a study of vaccination and CD4 T cells after COVID-19. Their target antigens are unknown. From the PCR reads, TCRdb called clonotypes with MiXCR, one entry per CDR3 protein. The table records around 19,000 distinct CDR3 sequences, roughly 50% of them present only once. The sequenced material came from CD4+ T cells from blood, cultured in vitro. The receptors come from a human donor who had recovered from COVID-19. CDR3s include the opening cysteine and the closing phenylalanine or tryptophan. The order of the fields is D gene, clone size, CDR3 length, J gene, V gene, CDR3 protein, CDR3 DNA. D genes are given only for firm matches. Clone sizes are given selectively: once, few, many, or a class where the clone is expanded.

TRBD1	few	14	TRBJ1-6	TRBV7-9	CASSSTGVGSPLHF	TGTGCCAGCAGCTCGACAGGGGTTGGTTCACCCCTCCACTTT
NA	few	14	TRBJ2-2	TRBV2	CASSERPAGGELFF	TGTGCCAGCAGTGAGCGGCCGGCGGGCGGGGAGCTGTTTTTT
NA	NA	13	TRBJ1-6	TRBV30	CAWSAQGGSPLHF	TGTGCCTGGAGTGCTCAGGGAGGTTCACCCCTCCACTTT
NA	NA	14	TRBJ2-5	TRBV20-1	CSARGRDVMETQYF	TGCAGTGCTAGGGGCCGGGACGTTATGGAGACCCAGTACTTC
TRBD2	few	17	TRBJ2-1	TRBV20-1	CSASSLAGGKRSNEQFF	TGCAGTGCTAGTAGCCTAGCGGGGGGGAAAAGAAGTAATGAGCAGTTCTTC
NA	NA	14	TRBJ2-1	TRBV20-1	CSARHWRSYNEQFF	TGCAGTGCTAGGCATTGGCGCTCCTACAATGAGCAGTTCTTC
NA	NA	11	TRBJ1-1	TRBV25-1	CASSRGTEAFF	TGTGCCAGCTCGCGTGGCACTGAAGCTTTCTTT
NA	few	14	TRBJ1-5	TRBV7-2	CASSLNGVNQPQHF	TGTGCCAGCAGCTTAAACGGGGTTAATCAGCCCCAGCATTTT
TRBD1	few	15	TRBJ1-1	TRBV10-3	CAISQSDQGAAEAFF	TGTGCCATCAGTCAGTCTGATCAGGGGGCGGCTGAAGCTTTCTTT
TRBD1	NA	15	TRBJ1-2	TRBV5-1	CASSLAGQGAYGYTF	TGCGCCAGCAGCTTGGCCGGACAGGGGGCTTATGGCTACACCTTC
NA	NA	12	TRBJ1-2	TRBV6-2/TRBV6-3	CASTPGGYGYTF	TGTGCCAGCACGCCCGGCGGCTATGGCTACACCTTC
NA	NA	13	TRBJ1-1	TRBV12-3/TRBV12-4	CASTQRGAIEAFF	TGTGCCAGCACCCAACGGGGGGCGATTGAAGCTTTCTTT
TRBD1	NA	15	TRBJ1-6	TRBV20-1	CSARRLGQGDSPLHF	TGCAGTGCTAGAAGGCTGGGACAGGGGGATTCACCCCTCCACTTT
NA	NA	12	TRBJ2-5	TRBV6-1	CASSELGETQYF	TGTGCCAGCAGTGAACTGGGAGAGACCCAGTACTTC
NA	NA	14	TRBJ1-2	TRBV4-1	CASSETPAALGYTF	TGCGCCAGCAGCGAGACACCCGCGGCCCTAGGCTACACCTTC
TRBD1	few	12	TRBJ1-2	TRBV19	CASSIERGRYTF	TGTGCCAGTAGTATAGAGAGGGGGCGATACACCTTC
NA	NA	15	TRBJ2-7	TRBV6-2/TRBV6-3	CASSQPGQAEYEQYF	TGTGCCAGCAGCCAACCGGGCCAGGCGGAATACGAGCAGTACTTC
NA	NA	16	TRBJ2-7	TRBV27	CASSHTTRGRSYEQYF	TGTGCCAGCAGTCACACAACCCGGGGGCGGTCCTACGAGCAGTACTTC
TRBD1	few	14	TRBJ1-2	TRBV30	CASTLTGAGYGYTF	TGTGCCTCTACACTGACAGGGGCCGGCTATGGCTACACCTTC
TRBD2	few	14	TRBJ2-3	TRBV20-1	CSAPLAGGADTQYF	TGCAGTGCTCCCTTAGCGGGGGGCGCAGATACGCAGTATTTT
NA	NA	12	TRBJ1-2	TRBV20-1	CSASYWSHGYTF	TGCAGTGCTAGTTACTGGTCTCATGGCTACACCTTC
TRBD1	NA	14	TRBJ1-2	TRBV6-1	CDSSPLTGSYGYTF	TGTGACAGCAGTCCTCTGACAGGGAGCTATGGCTACACCTTC
TRBD1	few	15	TRBJ1-6	TRBV7-8	CASSLPTGDDSPLHF	TGTGCCAGCAGCTTACCCACAGGGGACGATTCACCCCTCCACTTT
TRBD2	few	16	TRBJ2-2	TRBV11-3	CASSLLAGVNTGELFF	TGTGCCAGCAGCTTACTAGCGGGGGTAAACACCGGGGAGCTGTTTTTT
TRBD1	NA	15	TRBJ2-5	TRBV20-1	CSAMGQGAPWETQYF	TGCAGTGCTATGGGGCAGGGGGCGCCTTGGGAGACCCAGTACTTC
NA	NA	14	TRBJ1-4	TRBV6-2/TRBV6-3	CASSSAAGSGKLFF	TGTGCCAGCAGTTCAGCTGCGGGGAGTGGAAAACTGTTTTTT
NA	few	13	TRBJ2-7	TRBV6-1	CASKTGRFYEQYF	TGTGCCAGCAAAACAGGGCGGTTCTACGAGCAGTACTTC
NA	NA	13	TRBJ1-6	TRBV6-1	CASSEFDGTPLHF	TGTGCCAGCAGTGAATTTGACGGGACGCCCCTCCACTTT
NA	NA	15	TRBJ2-7	TRBV7-9	CASSPSTRSSYEQYF	TGTGCCAGCAGCCCCTCTACACGGAGCTCCTACGAGCAGTACTTC
NA	NA	15	TRBJ1-2	TRBV18	CASSPDDNPNYGYTF	TGTGCCAGCTCACCAGATGACAACCCTAACTATGGCTACACCTTC
NA	NA	13	TRBJ2-1	TRBV7-2	CASSLSLSNEQFF	TGTGCCAGCAGCTTATCGCTGAGCAATGAGCAGTTCTTC
NA	NA	12	TRBJ1-1	TRBV12-3/TRBV12-4	CASMGDTDEAFF	TGTGCCAGCATGGGGGACACAGATGAAGCTTTCTTT
TRBD1	NA	18	TRBJ1-5	TRBV19	CASSIKGQGVQSFQPQHF	TGTGCCAGTAGTATAAAGGGACAGGGTGTTCAATCGTTTCAGCCCCAGCATTTT